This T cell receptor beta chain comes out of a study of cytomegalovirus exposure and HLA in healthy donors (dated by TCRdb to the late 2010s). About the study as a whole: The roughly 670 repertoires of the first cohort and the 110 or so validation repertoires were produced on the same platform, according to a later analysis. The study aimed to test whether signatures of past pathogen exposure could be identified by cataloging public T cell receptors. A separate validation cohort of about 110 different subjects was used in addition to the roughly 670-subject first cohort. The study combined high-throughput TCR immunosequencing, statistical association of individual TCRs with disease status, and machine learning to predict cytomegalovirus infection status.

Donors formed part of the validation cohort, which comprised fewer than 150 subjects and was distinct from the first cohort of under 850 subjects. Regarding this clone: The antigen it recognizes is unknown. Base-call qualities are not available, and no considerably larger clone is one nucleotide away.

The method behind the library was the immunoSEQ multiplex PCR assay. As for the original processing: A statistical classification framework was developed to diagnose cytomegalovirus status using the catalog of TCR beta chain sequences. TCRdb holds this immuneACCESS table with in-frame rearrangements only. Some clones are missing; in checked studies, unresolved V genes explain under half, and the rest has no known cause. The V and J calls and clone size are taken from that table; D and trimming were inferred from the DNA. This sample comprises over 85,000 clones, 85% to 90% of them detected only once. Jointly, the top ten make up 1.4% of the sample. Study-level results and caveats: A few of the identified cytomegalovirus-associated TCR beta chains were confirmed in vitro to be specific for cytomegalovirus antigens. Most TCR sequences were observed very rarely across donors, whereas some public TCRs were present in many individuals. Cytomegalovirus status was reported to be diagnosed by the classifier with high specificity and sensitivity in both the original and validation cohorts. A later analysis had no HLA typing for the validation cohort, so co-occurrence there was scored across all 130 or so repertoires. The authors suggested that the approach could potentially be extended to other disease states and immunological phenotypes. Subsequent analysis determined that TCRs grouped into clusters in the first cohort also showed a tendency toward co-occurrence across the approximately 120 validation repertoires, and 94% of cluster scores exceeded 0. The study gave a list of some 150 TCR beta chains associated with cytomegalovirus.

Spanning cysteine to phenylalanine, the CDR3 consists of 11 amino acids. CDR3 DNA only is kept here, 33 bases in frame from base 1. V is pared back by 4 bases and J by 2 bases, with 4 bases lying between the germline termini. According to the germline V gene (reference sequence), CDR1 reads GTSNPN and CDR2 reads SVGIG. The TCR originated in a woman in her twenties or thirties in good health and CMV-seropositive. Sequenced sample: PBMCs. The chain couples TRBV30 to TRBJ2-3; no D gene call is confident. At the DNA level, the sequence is TGTGCCTGGACCTACACAGATACGCAGTATTTT. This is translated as CAWTYTDTQYF.